The rows below give T cell receptor beta chains drawn from one sample of a study of PD-1 blockade in classical Hodgkin lymphoma. The method was immunoSEQ multiplex PCR; TCRdb's version includes in-frame clones alone and lacks a portion of them. The table shows approximately 12,000 clones, with over 70% occurring only once. The sample was peripheral blood mononuclear cells (PBMCs), taken at baseline. The receptors were sampled from a human donor with classical Hodgkin lymphoma. Both conserved end residues are part of each CDR3. The D gene is left open where the match is weak. Some rows have no size entry. The others give once, few or many, or a class for an expanded clone.

j_call clone_size v_call d_call cdr3_aa cdr3_nt
TRBJ2-1 NA TRBV28 NA CASSYGSLNEQFF TGTGCCAGCAGTTATGGCAGTTTAAATGAGCAGTTCTTC
TRBJ2-1 NA TRBV28 NA CATLFGNEQFF TGTGCCACCCTTTTCGGCAATGAGCAGTTCTTC
TRBJ1-1 NA TRBV7-2 NA CASSQNRILTEAFF TGTGCCAGCAGTCAAAACAGGATACTCACTGAAGCTTTCTTT
TRBJ2-2 once TRBV5-8 NA CASSLAGNTGELFF TGTGCCAGCAGCTTGGCCGGAAACACCGGGGAGCTGTTTTTT
TRBJ2-6 few TRBV7-8 NA CASSYTGRTGANVLTF TGTGCCAGCAGTTACACAGGGAGAACTGGGGCCAACGTCCTGACTTTC
TRBJ1-5 NA TRBV28 NA CASTKGVYSNQPQHF TGTGCCAGCACCAAAGGTGTCTACAGCAATCAGCCCCAGCATTTT
TRBJ2-7 NA TRBV7-2 NA CASSLEGVLGEQYF TGTGCCAGCAGCTTAGAAGGGGTCCTCGGCGAGCAGTACTTC
TRBJ2-7 NA TRBV6-6 TRBD1 CASRGQGYEQYF TGTGCCAGCAGAGGACAGGGATACGAGCAGTACTTC
TRBJ1-6 once TRBV10-3 TRBD1 CAISESRTGHNSPLHF TGTGCCATCAGTGAGTCAAGGACAGGGCATAATTCACCCCTCCACTTT
TRBJ2-1 NA TRBV4-3 NA CASSQDLWVSVASNEQFF TGCGCCAGCAGCCAAGATCTGTGGGTTTCCGTGGCTAGTAATGAGCAGTTCTTC
TRBJ1-2 NA TRBV5-4 NA CASRPQGSYYGYTF TGTGCCAGCAGACCCCAGGGATCTTACTATGGCTACACCTTC
TRBJ1-1 few TRBV10-3 NA CAISGHLNTEAFF TGTGCCATCAGTGGACACCTGAACACTGAAGCTTTCTTT
TRBJ2-4 NA TRBV5-1 TRBD1 CASSFGDRGTKNIQYF TGCGCCAGCAGCTTTGGGGACAGGGGGACCAAAAACATTCAGTACTTC
TRBJ1-2 few TRBV4-3 NA CASSQDHRVGVFYGYTF TGCGCCAGCAGCCAAGATCATAGGGTCGGAGTCTTCTATGGCTACACCTTC
TRBJ2-1 NA TRBV29-1 NA CSVKFYNEQFF TGCAGCGTAAAGTTTTACAATGAGCAGTTCTTC
TRBJ1-1 NA TRBV10-3 NA CAISDRSKLLNTEAFF TGTGCCATCAGTGATCGGTCTAAGCTATTGAACACTGAAGCTTTCTTT
TRBJ2-5 NA TRBV11-2 TRBD2 CASSIGGLAGGYYQETQYF TGTGCCAGCAGCATAGGGGGGCTAGCGGGAGGGTACTACCAAGAGACCCAGTACTTC
TRBJ2-2 NA TRBV5-1 TRBD1 CASSLERGRYTGELFF TGCGCCAGCAGCTTGGAAAGGGGGCGGTACACCGGGGAGCTGTTTTTT
TRBJ1-6 NA TRBV7-6 NA CASSLVGGQNSPLHF TGTGCCAGCAGCTTAGTAGGCGGGCAGAATTCACCCCTCCACTTT
TRBJ1-2 NA TRBV28 NA CASSLPGYGYTF TGTGCCAGCAGTTTACCGGGCTATGGCTACACCTTC
TRBJ1-2 NA TRBV7-9 NA CASSLAVAEGGYTF TGTGCCAGCAGCTTAGCGGTCGCAGAGGGTGGCTACACCTTC
TRBJ2-1 NA TRBV7-9 NA CASSLASLGSYNEQFF TGTGCCAGCAGCCTTGCTTCGTTGGGCTCCTACAATGAGCAGTTCTTC
TRBJ2-7 NA TRBV11-3 NA CASSKYRVLPYEQYF TGTGCCAGCAGCAAATACAGGGTGCTCCCCTACGAGCAGTACTTC
TRBJ1-1 NA TRBV25-1 NA CASSEVGYTEAFF TGTGCCAGCAGTGAAGTGGGGTACACTGAAGCTTTCTTT